One and the same sample provided the 29 T cell receptor beta chains below, sequenced in a study of blood T cell repertoires in COVID-19. Assay: immunoSEQ multiplex PCR; the TCRdb copy retains only in-frame clones and omits some. The data hold around 210,000 clones, with around 88% observed a single time. The source material was peripheral blood. These receptors were collected from a man between 18 and 35 years old with active or convalescent COVID-19.

This chain joins TRBV27 and TRBJ2-7; 9 nucleotides match TRBD1. V was pared by 6 bases and J by 7 bases, with 7 bases of the junction left unmatched. From germline, CDR1 is MNHEY and CDR2 SMNVEV (reference sequence). This CDR3 contains 13 residues. As DNA, the CDR3 is TGTGCCAGCAGGGGACAGGGCATGGGGGAGCAGTACTTC. It is translated as CASRGQGMGEQYF.

The CDR3 loop reads CASSLSLRLAGGEETQYF. The CDR3 DNA reads as TGTGCCAGCAGCTTATCCCTCCGGCTAGCGGGAGGGGAAGAGACCCAGTACTTC. This sequence joins TRBV11-3 and TRBJ2-5, with 12 bases fitting TRBD2. Per germline, CDR1 SGHNT and CDR2 YENEEA. This CDR3 has 18 residues. J was trimmed by 3 bases and V by 2 bases; bases with no gene match: 10.

The genes are TRBV29-1 and TRBJ2-3; TRBD2 agrees at 10 bases. V shed 1 base, J shed 7 bases, and the junction held 8 bases outside the gene matches. Per the germline V gene, CDR1 is SQVTM and CDR2 is ANQGSEA. CDR3 length equals 15 residues. The CDR3 coding sequence is TGCAGCGTTGAAGGGCCTAGCGGGGGCCCAAATACGCAGTATTTT. Its translation is CSVEGPSGGPNTQYF.

V usage is TRBV10-1 and J usage is TRBJ2-7, with a weak D call TRBD1 (6 bases). V shed 3 bases and J shed 2 bases, with 11 bases lying between them. The germline V gene has CDR1 WNHNN and CDR2 SYGVQD (reference sequence). This CDR3 has 14 residues. CDR3 sequence: CASSDNPGAYEQYF. The CDR3 DNA reads as TGCGCCAGCAGTGATAACCCAGGGGCCTACGAGCAGTACTTC.

The chain recombines TRBV3-1 (or the pseudogene TRBV3-2) with TRBJ1-2; 7 bases are shared with TRBD1. V gave up 3 bases and J gave up 2 bases; unmatched junction bases: 0. CDR1 LGHDT and CDR2 YNNKEL come from the germline V gene (reference sequence). This CDR3 spans 13 amino acids. CDR3 region: CASSQTGNYGYTF. Here the CDR3 DNA reads TGTGCCAGCAGCCAGACAGGGAACTATGGCTACACCTTC.

This sequence joins TRBV5-4 and TRBJ2-1, with D possibly being TRBD2 (5 bases). With 4 bases removed from V and 0 bases from J, the gap between germline ends came to 8 bases. Germline loops: CDR1 SGHNT, CDR2 YYREEE (reference sequence). This CDR3 is 14 amino acids long. Here the CDR3 reads CASSLGISYNEQFF. The CDR3 bases are TGTGCCAGCAGCCTCGGGATCTCCTACAATGAGCAGTTCTTC.

V usage is TRBV4-3 and J usage is TRBJ2-1; D possibly corresponds to TRBD2 (6 bases). In germline, CDR1 is LGHNA, CDR2 YSLEER. V dropped 0 bases and J dropped 4 bases, with 13 bases sitting between them. This CDR3 has 16 amino acids. CDR3 in DNA: TGCGCCAGCAGCCAAGAGGGGCGGAGGGGTTACAATGAGCAGTTCTTC. Its protein product is CASSQEGRRGYNEQFF.

The chain recombines TRBV7-9 with TRBJ1-2; possible D gene TRBD1, 6 bases. The CDR3 runs to 13 residues. V lost 5 bases, J lost 4 bases, and 11 bases lay in between. Germline V lookup: CDR1 SEHNR, CDR2 FQNEAQ (reference sequence). The CDR3 is CASSPGQLYGYTF. CDR3 nucleotide sequence: TGTGCCAGCAGCCCAGGACAGCTCTATGGCTACACCTTC.

The chain joins TRBV19 to TRBJ2-1, with 8 bases fitting TRBD1. V dropped 3 bases and J dropped 15; count of bases not matched to a gene: 4. Germline V CDR1 and CDR2: LNHDA, SQIVND (reference sequence). The CDR3 length is 11 residues. Here the CDR3 DNA reads TGTGCCAGTAGTATGGACAGGGCTCGGTTCTTC. This codes for CASSMDRARFF. The variable domain in full, completed from reference TRBV19 and TRBJ2-1, reads DGGITQSPKYLFRKEGQNVTLSCEQNLNHDAMYWYRQDPGQGLRLIYYSQIVNDFQKGDIAEGYSVSREKKESFPLTVTSAQKNPTAFYLCASSMDRARFFGPGTRLTVL.

The gene calls are TRBV4-1 and TRBJ1-2; 9 positions agree with TRBD1. Per the germline V gene, CDR1 is MGHRA and CDR2 is YSYEKL. Trimming removed 4 bases from V and 4 bases from J; junction bases left unmatched: 1. The CDR3 extends over 13 amino acids. The CDR3 DNA reads as TGCGCCAGCAGCCTGACAGGGGGCTATGGCTACACCTTC. The encoded protein is CASSLTGGYGYTF.

The genes are TRBV18 and TRBJ1-1, with D possibly matching TRBD1 (6 bases). Trimming removed 1 base at V and 1 base at J, with 13 bases between. CDR1 is KGHSH, CDR2 LQKENI, per germline. The CDR3 spans 16 residues. CDR3 residues: CASSPLNRDGNTEAFF. CDR3 sequence (DNA): TGTGCCAGCTCACCACTTAACAGGGACGGGAACACTGAAGCTTTCTTT.

This chain connects TRBV7-2 to TRBJ2-7; D unclear. Germline CDR1 and CDR2: SGHTA and FQGNSA. The CDR3 consists of 15 residues. Trimming took 1 base from V and 3 from J, leaving 13 bases between them. The chain's CDR3 is CASSLGFTRGYEQYF. Here the CDR3 DNA reads TGTGCCAGCAGCTTAGGTTTCACTCGCGGCTACGAGCAGTACTTC.

This clone was seen a single time. This chain uses TRBV5-1 with TRBJ2-5; the D gene is possibly TRBD2 (5 bases). V dropped 1 base and J dropped 5 bases, with 12 bases sitting between them. The germline V gene encodes CDR1 SGHRS and CDR2 YFSETQ. This CDR3 is built from 14 residues. CDR3 DNA sequence: TGCGCCAGCAGCTTGAATGATGGCGGGGAGACCCAGTACTTC. This codes for CASSLNDGGETQYF.

Written as DNA, the CDR3 is TGTGCCAGCAGCTTTACTAGCGGGGCGGCCAGGGAGACCCAGTACTTC. Amino acid sequence: CASSFTSGAARETQYF. The chain joins TRBV2 to TRBJ2-5; 10 bases are a match to TRBD2. This CDR3 spans 16 amino acids. Germline values: CDR1 SNHLY, CDR2 FYNNEI. J gave up 5 bases and V 6 bases, and 12 bases lay outside the gene matches.

The rearrangement uses TRBV6-1 and TRBJ1-1, with a weak D call TRBD1 (6 bases). Looked up from germline, CDR1 is MNHNS and CDR2 is SASEGT. The CDR3 length is 14 residues. V gave up 8 bases and J gave up 4 bases, with 17 bases separating them. The CDR3 coding sequence is TGTGCCAGCGGGGACTGGGAGGGGGGCACTGAAGCTTTCTTT. Its protein is CASGDWEGGTEAFF.

This chain connects TRBV5-1 to TRBJ2-3; D not resolved. Trimming left V 1 base short and J 4 bases short, with 4 bases between. In germline, CDR1 is SGHRS, CDR2 YFSETQ. CDR3 length equals 12 residues. This CDR3 reads CASSLPADTQYF. For the CDR3, the DNA is TGCGCCAGCAGCTTGCCCGCAGATACGCAGTATTTT.

This chain uses TRBV6-5 with TRBJ2-7, with a weak D call TRBD1 (5 bases). From germline, CDR1 is MNHEY and CDR2 SVGAGI. The CDR3 runs 13 residues. V was cut by 7 bases and J by 2 bases, with 12 bases left in between. This CDR3 reads CASMYPTAYEQYF. CDR3 coding DNA: TGTGCCAGCATGTACCCGACAGCCTACGAGCAGTACTTC.

This chain joins TRBV5-4 and TRBJ2-4; 12 bases line up with TRBD2. Looked up from germline, CDR1 is SGHNT and CDR2 is YYREEE (reference sequence). Trimming took 1 base from V and 8 from J; bases not matched to a gene: 16. The CDR3 sequence is 19 residues long. The CDR3 nucleotides are TGTGCCAGCAGCTTGTTTCGACTAGCGGGAGCTGGGGAAAAGCACATTCAGTACTTC. It specifies CASSLFRLAGAGEKHIQYF. The variable domain in full, completed from reference TRBV5-4 and TRBJ2-4, reads ETGVTQSPTHLIKTRGQQVTLRCSSQSGHNTVSWYQQALGQGPQFIFQYYREEENGRGNFPPRFSGLQFPNYSSELNVNALELDDSALYLCASSLFRLAGAGEKHIQYFGAGTRLSVL.

The rearrangement joins TRBV18 to TRBJ1-1; 7 nucleotides line up with TRBD1. V trimming: 3 bases; J trimming: 6 bases; junction bases outside the gene matches: 1. Germline V lookup: CDR1 KGHSH, CDR2 LQKENI. The CDR3 totals 12 residues. The CDR3 bases are TGTGCCAGCTCACCCCAGGGGGCTGAAGCTTTCTTT. Its protein product is CASSPQGAEAFF. Complete variable domain (other parts from reference TRBV18 and TRBJ1-1): NAGVMQNPRHLVRRRGQEARLRCSPMKGHSHVYWYRQLPEEGLKFMVYLQKENIIDESGMPKERFSAEFPKEGPSILRIQQVVRGDSAAYFCASSPQGAEAFFGQGTRLTVV.

Remarks on this clone: One end of the junction does not line up with germline, which may come from a read error. The chain has TRBV5-6 and TRBJ1-5; the D gene is possibly TRBD1 (6 bases). Germline CDR1 and CDR2: SGHDT and YYEEEE. The CDR3 contains 13 residues. The CDR3, as DNA: TGTGCCAGCAGCTTGGATCGATCGGGACAACTCATGTTT. Translated, it gives CASSLDRSGQLMF. The full variable domain, completed using reference TRBV5-6 and TRBJ1-5, is DAGVTQSPTHLIKTRGQQVTLRCSPKSGHDTVSWYQQALGQGPQFIFQYYEEEERQRGNFPDRFSGHQFPNYSSELNVNALLLGDSALYLCASSLDRSGQLMFGDGTRLSIL.

The chain couples TRBV28 to TRBJ1-2; D call uncertain. The CDR3 extends over 18 amino acids. V shed 3 bases and J shed 0 bases, with 20 bases lying between them. Germline assignment: CDR1 MDHEN and CDR2 SYDVKM. The CDR3 DNA reads TGTGCCAGCAGTTTCCCCACCTCGCGGTTATTACCTAACTATGGCTACACCTTC. Translation gives CASSFPTSRLLPNYGYTF.

CDR3 DNA: TGTGCCAGCAGCCGGGGACTAGCGGACTACAATGAGCAGTTCTTC. This codes for CASSRGLADYNEQFF. The V gene is TRBV11-2, the J gene TRBJ2-1, with TRBD2 matching 11 bases. Per the germline V gene, CDR1 is SGHAT and CDR2 is FQNNGV. This CDR3 has 15 amino acids. With 5 bases clipped from V and 3 bases from J, the junction kept 3 bases outside the gene matches.

The chain joins TRBV5-1 to TRBJ2-5, with TRBD1 matching over 8 bases. Germline CDR1 reads SGHRS; CDR2 reads YFSETQ. This CDR3 spans 16 amino acids. With 3 bases clipped from V and 1 base from J, the junction kept 8 bases outside the gene matches. The CDR3 region has the DNA TGCGCCAGCAGCTCCCGAGGACAGGGAAGCCAAGAGACCCAGTACTTC. Its protein product is CASSSRGQGSQETQYF. The full variable domain, with the rest looked up from reference TRBV5-1 and TRBJ2-5, is KAGVTQTPRYLIKTRGQQVTLSCSPISGHRSVSWYQQTPGQGLQFLFEYFSETQRNKGNFPGRFSGRQFSNSRSEMNVSTLELGDSALYLCASSSRGQGSQETQYFGPGTRLLVL.

V and J are TRBV30 and TRBJ2-7; 7 nucleotides align to TRBD1. Germline CDR1 reads GTSNPN; CDR2 reads SVGIG (reference sequence). The CDR3 has 14 amino acids. After removal of 0 bases from V and 4 bases from J, the junction contained 6 bases not matched to a gene. The chain's CDR3 is CAWSVTTGQYEQYF. The CDR3 bases are TGTGCCTGGAGTGTCACGACAGGGCAATACGAGCAGTACTTC.

The chain is built from TRBV27 and TRBJ2-7; 7 bases line up with TRBD1. Germline CDR1 is MNHEY and CDR2 is SMNVEV (reference sequence). The CDR3 has 16 amino acids. J lost 2 bases, V lost 6 bases, and 13 bases had no gene match. For the CDR3, the DNA is TGTGCCAGCAGGGAACGGGGACAGCCCTTAACCTACGAGCAGTACTTC. It specifies CASRERGQPLTYEQYF.

This clone was recorded once. CDR3 sequence (DNA): TGTGCCAGCAGCTTGACGGGGGGGGCCCAGTACTTC. Protein product: CASSLTGGAQYF. This chain connects TRBV5-4 to TRBJ2-5; 8 bases map to TRBD2. The germline V gene has CDR1 SGHNT and CDR2 YYREEE (reference sequence). The CDR3 covers 12 residues. V lost 1 base and J lost 9; bases outside the gene matches: 2.

The chain employs TRBV4-1 and TRBJ1-4; D might be TRBD1 (5 bases). This CDR3 region has 14 residues. Trimming pared 4 bases from V and 6 bases from J, leaving 12 bases between. Germline V gives CDR1 MGHRA, CDR2 YSYEKL. The DNA of the CDR3 is TGCGCCAGCAGCCCGTCGGGGGGGGATGAAAAACTGTTTTTT. Protein: CASSPSGGDEKLFF.

The chain joins TRBV7-2 to TRBJ2-4; possibly TRBD2 for D (6 bases). The V and J ends lost 0 bases and 5 bases respectively, with 20 bases between them. This CDR3 spans 18 amino acids. The germline gives CDR1 SGHTA, CDR2 FQGNSA. The CDR3 loop reads CASSLASFGGGVQNIQYF. CDR3 bases: TGTGCCAGCAGCTTAGCTTCCTTTGGTGGAGGGGTCCAAAACATTCAGTACTTC.

The V and J genes are TRBV10-3 and TRBJ1-5, with TRBD1 matching 8 bases. Germline-derived CDR1 and CDR2 are ENHRY and SYGVKD. The V and J ends lost 0 bases and 7 bases, in that order; junction bases with no gene match: 11. There are 17 residues in the CDR3. The CDR3 nucleotides read TGTGCCATCAGTGAGTCCCGGACAGGGAAGGTATTCCAGCCCCAGCATTTT. Its protein product is CAISESRTGKVFQPQHF.